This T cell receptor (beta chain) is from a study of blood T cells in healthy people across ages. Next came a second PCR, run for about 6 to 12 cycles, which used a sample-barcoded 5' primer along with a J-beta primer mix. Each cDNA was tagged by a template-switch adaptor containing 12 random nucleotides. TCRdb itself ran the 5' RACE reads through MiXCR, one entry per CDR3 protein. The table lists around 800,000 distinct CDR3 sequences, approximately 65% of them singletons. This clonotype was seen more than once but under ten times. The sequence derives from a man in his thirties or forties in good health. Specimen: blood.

The DNA for the CDR3 is TGTGCCAGCAGTCACGCAAGGGGAACTAACACTGAAGCTTTCTTT. It specifies CASSHARGTNTEAFF. The chain carries TRBV27 and TRBJ1-1, with D possibly being TRBD1 (5 bases). CDR3 length: 15 residues. V lost 5 bases and J 2 bases, leaving 15 bases between the germline ends. Looked up from germline, CDR1 is MNHEY and CDR2 is SMNVEV (reference sequence).